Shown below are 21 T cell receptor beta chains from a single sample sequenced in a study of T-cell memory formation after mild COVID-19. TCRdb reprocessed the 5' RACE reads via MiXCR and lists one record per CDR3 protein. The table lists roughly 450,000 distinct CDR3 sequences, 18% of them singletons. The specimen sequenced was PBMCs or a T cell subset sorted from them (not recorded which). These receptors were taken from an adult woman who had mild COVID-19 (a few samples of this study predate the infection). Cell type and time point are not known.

This CDR3 reads CASSWPVNYGYTF. The CDR3 bases are TGTGCCAGCAGCTGGCCAGTCAACTATGGCTACACCTTC. This chain links TRBV7-9 with TRBJ1-2; no clear D gene. The CDR3 has 13 amino acids. Germline V CDR1 and CDR2: SEHNR, FQNEAQ (reference sequence). V was cut by 4 bases and J by 2 bases, with 8 bases left in between. The full variable domain, its missing parts supplied by reference TRBV7-9 and TRBJ1-2, is DTGVSQNPRHKITKRGQNVTFRCDPISEHNRLYWYRQTLGQGPEFLTYFQNEAQLEKSRLLSDRFSAERPKGSFSTLEIQRTEQGDSAMYLCASSWPVNYGYTFGSGTRLTVV.

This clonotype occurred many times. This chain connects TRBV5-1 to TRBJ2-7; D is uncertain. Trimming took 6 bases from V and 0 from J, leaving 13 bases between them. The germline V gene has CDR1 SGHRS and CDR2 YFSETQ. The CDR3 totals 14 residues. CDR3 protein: CASKEAPTSYEQYF. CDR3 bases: TGCGCCAGCAAGGAAGCCCCCACCTCCTACGAGCAGTACTTC.

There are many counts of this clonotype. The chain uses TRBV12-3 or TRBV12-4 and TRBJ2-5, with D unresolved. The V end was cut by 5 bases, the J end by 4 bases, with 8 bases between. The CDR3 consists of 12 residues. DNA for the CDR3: TGTGCCAGCAGTCGGTGGGGAGAGACCCAGTACTTC. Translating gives CASSRWGETQYF.

In nucleotides, the CDR3 is TGTGCCAGCTCAGCCGGCGAGACATCGCCCTACAATGAGCAGTTCTTC. Translation gives CASSAGETSPYNEQFF. The V and J genes are TRBV18 and TRBJ2-1, with D unclear. The CDR3 has 16 residues. Germline V gene lookup returns CDR1 KGHSH and CDR2 LQKENI. V was clipped by 5 bases and J by 2 bases, with 16 bases between them. Full variable domain (remainder filled in from reference TRBV18 and TRBJ2-1): NAGVMQNPRHLVRRRGQEARLRCSPMKGHSHVYWYRQLPEEGLKFMVYLQKENIIDESGMPKERFSAEFPKEGPSILRIQQVVRGDSAAYFCASSAGETSPYNEQFFGPGTRLTVL.

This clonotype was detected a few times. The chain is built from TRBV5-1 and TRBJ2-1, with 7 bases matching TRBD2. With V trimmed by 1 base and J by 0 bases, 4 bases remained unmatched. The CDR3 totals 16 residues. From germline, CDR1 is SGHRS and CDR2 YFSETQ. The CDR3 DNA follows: TGCGCCAGCAGCTTGTGGGGGGGTAGCTCCTACAATGAGCAGTTCTTC. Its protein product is CASSLWGGSSYNEQFF.

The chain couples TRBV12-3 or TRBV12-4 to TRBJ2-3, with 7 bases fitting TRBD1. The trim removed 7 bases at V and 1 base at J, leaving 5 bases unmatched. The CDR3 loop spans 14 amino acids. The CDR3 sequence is CASTPGQRTDTQYF. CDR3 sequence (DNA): TGTGCCAGCACCCCGGGACAGCGCACAGATACGCAGTATTTT.

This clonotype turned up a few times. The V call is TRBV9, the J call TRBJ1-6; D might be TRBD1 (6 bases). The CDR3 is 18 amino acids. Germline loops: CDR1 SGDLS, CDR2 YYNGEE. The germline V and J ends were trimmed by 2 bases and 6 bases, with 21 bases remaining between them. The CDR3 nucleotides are TGTGCCAGCAGCGTGGGGTGGGGTACGACAGGCCCTAATTCACCCCTCCACTTT. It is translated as CASSVGWGTTGPNSPLHF.

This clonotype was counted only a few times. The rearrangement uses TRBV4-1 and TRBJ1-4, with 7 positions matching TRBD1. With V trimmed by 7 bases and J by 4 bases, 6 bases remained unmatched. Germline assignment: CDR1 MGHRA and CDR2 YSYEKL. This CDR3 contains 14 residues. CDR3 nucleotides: TGCGCCAGCAACAAGGGACAGCGTAATGAAAAACTGTTTTTT. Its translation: CASNKGQRNEKLFF.

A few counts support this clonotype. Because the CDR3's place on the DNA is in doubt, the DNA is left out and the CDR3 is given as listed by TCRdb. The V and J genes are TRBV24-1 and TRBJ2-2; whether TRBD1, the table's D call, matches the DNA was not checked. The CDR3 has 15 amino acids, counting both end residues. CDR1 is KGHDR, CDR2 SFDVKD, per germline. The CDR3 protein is CATSDPTGTGELFFF.

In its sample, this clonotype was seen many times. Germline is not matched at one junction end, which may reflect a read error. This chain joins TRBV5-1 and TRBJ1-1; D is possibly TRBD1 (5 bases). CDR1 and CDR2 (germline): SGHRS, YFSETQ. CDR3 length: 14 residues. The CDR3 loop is CASSFGGVGTEAFF. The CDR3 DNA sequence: TGTGCCAGCAGCTTTGGGGGGGTCGGCACTGAAGCTTTCTTT.

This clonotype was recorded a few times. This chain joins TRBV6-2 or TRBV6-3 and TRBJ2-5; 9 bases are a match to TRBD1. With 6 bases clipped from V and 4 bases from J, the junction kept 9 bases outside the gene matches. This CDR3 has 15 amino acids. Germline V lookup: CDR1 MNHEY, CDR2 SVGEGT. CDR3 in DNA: TGTGCCAGCAGCCTTCGGGACAGGGTGCCAGAGACCCAGTACTTC. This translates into CASSLRDRVPETQYF.

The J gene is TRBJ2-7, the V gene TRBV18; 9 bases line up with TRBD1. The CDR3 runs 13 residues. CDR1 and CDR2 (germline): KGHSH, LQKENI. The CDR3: CATKAQGAYEQYF. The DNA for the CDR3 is TGTGCTACAAAGGCACAGGGGGCTTACGAGCAGTACTTC.

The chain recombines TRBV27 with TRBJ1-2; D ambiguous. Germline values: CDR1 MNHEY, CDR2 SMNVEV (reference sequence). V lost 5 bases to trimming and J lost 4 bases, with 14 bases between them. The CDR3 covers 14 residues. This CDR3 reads CASSGRQGGYGYTF. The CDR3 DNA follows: TGTGCCAGCAGTGGACGACAAGGAGGCTATGGCTACACCTTC.

DNA of the CDR3: TGTGCCAGCAGCCCACCGGGATTTAACTATGGCTACACCTTC. Its protein product is CASSPPGFNYGYTF. This chain joins TRBV12-3 or TRBV12-4 and TRBJ1-2; D remains ambiguous. The CDR3 totals 14 residues. V gave up 6 bases and J gave up 1 base, with 12 bases separating them.

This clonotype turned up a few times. The CDR3 is CSVEGTSEQFF. The CDR3 DNA reads TGCAGCGTTGAAGGGACTAGCGAGCAGTTCTTC. The genes are TRBV29-1 and TRBJ2-1, with 8 bases matching TRBD2. The CDR3 has 11 residues. Germline values: CDR1 SQVTM, CDR2 ANQGSEA. V lost 1 base and J lost 10; bases outside the gene matches: 0.

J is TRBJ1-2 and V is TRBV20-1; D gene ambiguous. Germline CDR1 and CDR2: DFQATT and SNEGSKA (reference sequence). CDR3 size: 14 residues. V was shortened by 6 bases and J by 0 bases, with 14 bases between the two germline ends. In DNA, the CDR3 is TGCAGTGCCCCCATGGCGGTGGCTAACTATGGCTACACCTTC. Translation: CSAPMAVANYGYTF.

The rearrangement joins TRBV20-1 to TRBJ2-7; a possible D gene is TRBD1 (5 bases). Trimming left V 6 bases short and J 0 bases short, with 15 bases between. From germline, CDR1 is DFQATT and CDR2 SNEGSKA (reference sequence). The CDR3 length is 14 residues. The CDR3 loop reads CSAAPDRDSYEQYF. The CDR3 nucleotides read TGCAGTGCCGCTCCCGACAGAGACTCCTACGAGCAGTACTTC.

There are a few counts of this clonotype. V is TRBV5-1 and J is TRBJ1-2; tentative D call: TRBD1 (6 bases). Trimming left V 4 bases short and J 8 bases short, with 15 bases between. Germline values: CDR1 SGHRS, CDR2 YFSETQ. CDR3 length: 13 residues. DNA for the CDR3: TGCGCCAGCAGCCTTGGACAGCGGGCGGGCTACACCTTC. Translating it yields CASSLGQRAGYTF.

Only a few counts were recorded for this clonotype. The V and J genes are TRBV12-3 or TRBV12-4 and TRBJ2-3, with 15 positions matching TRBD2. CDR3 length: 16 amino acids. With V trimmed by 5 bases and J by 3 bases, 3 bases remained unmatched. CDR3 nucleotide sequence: TGTGCCAGCAGTACAGGACTAGCGGGGGGGACAGATACGCAGTATTTT. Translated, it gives CASSTGLAGGTDTQYF.

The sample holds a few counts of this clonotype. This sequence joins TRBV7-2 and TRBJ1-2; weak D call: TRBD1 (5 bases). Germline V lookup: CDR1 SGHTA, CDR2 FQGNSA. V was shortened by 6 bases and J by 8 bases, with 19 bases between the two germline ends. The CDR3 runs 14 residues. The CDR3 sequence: CASSYRAGAEGYTF. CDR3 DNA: TGTGCCAGCAGTTATAGAGCTGGGGCGGAGGGCTACACCTTC.

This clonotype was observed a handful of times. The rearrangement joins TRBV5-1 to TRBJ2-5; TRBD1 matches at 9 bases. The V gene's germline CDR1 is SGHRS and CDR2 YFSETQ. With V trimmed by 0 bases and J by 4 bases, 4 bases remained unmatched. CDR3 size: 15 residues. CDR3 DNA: TGCGCCAGCAGCTTGGAGGGGACAGGGAGAGAGACCCAGTACTTC. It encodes CASSLEGTGRETQYF.